Following are 24 T cell receptor beta chains from one sample sequenced in a study of CD8 T cells in ankylosing spondylitis. TCRdb recomputed calls from the 5' RACE reads with MiXCR, one row per CDR3 protein. Here the sample spans 300,000 to 400,000 distinct CDR3 sequences, around 15% being singletons. Sequenced sample: blood, either unsorted or a sorted T cell fraction (not recorded which). These receptors all come from a male donor with ankylosing spondylitis or in good health (not recorded which).

This rearrangement joins TRBV12-3 or TRBV12-4 to TRBJ1-3; the match to TRBD1 covers 9 bases. This CDR3 comprises 15 residues. The V and J ends lost 6 bases and 1 base, in that order; junction bases with no gene match: 4. For the CDR3, the DNA is TGTGCCAGCAGAAAACAGGGGGCGTCTGGAAACACCATATATTTT. Its translation: CASRKQGASGNTIYF.

The genes are TRBV29-1 and TRBJ2-7; 9 nucleotides align to TRBD1. The CDR3 runs to 12 residues. Per germline, CDR1 SQVTM and CDR2 ANQGSEA. The junction had 4 bases not matched to a gene; V was cut back by 6 bases and J by 4 bases. CDR3 DNA sequence: TGCAGCGTGCGACAGGGGGGGTACGAGCAGTACTTC. Its translation: CSVRQGGYEQYF.

This clonotype was counted between two and nine times. The CDR3 coding sequence is TGTGCCAGCAGTTTCTGGTCAACCTATGGCTACACCTTC. Translated, it gives CASSFWSTYGYTF. This chain connects TRBV12-3 or TRBV12-4 to TRBJ1-2; D remains ambiguous. V shed 3 bases and J shed 4 bases, with 9 bases lying between them. The CDR3 is made up of 13 amino acids.

Worth noting for this clonotype: At one of its ends the junction is not consistent with the germline gene, which may arise from a read error. The rearrangement joins TRBV7-9 to TRBJ1-5; 8 nucleotides agree with TRBD1. Germline CDR1 SEHNR, CDR2 FQNEAQ (reference sequence). CDR3 length equals 12 residues. Here the CDR3 reads CASSSDRGPSNF. The CDR3 nucleotides are TGTGCCAGCAGCTCAGACAGGGGACCCTCGAATTTT.

The rearrangement links TRBV5-1 to TRBJ2-1; 9 nucleotides match TRBD1. V was pared by 0 bases and J by 6 bases, with 4 bases of the junction left unmatched. Per the germline V gene, CDR1 is SGHRS and CDR2 is YFSETQ. The CDR3 is 15 residues long. The CDR3 loop is CASSLDGTGFNEQFF. In nucleotides, the CDR3 is TGCGCCAGCAGCTTGGATGGGACAGGGTTCAATGAGCAGTTCTTC.

This clonotype occurred a few times. The CDR3 here is CASSKALSGQSSYEQYF. The CDR3 DNA sequence: TGTGCCAGCAGCAAAGCGCTTTCCGGGCAGTCCTCCTACGAGCAGTACTTC. V is TRBV21-1 and J is TRBJ2-7; TRBD1 reflects the table's D call only, with no check against the DNA. TRBV21-1 is given as a pseudogene. The CDR3 contains 17 residues.

This clonotype was observed at least ten times. V gene TRBV4-1 combines with J gene TRBJ2-1; TRBD2 aligns across 10 bases. Germline loops: CDR1 MGHRA, CDR2 YSYEKL. The CDR3 length is 20 residues. The V and J ends lost 0 bases and 7 bases, in that order; junction bases with no gene match: 18. The CDR3 region is CASSQEKLAGARGESNEQFF. In nucleotides, the CDR3 is TGCGCCAGCAGCCAAGAGAAGCTAGCGGGAGCTCGGGGGGAGTCGAATGAGCAGTTCTTC.

There are a few counts of this clonotype. V usage is TRBV5-1 and J usage is TRBJ2-4; D may be TRBD1 (6 bases). CDR1 SGHRS and CDR2 YFSETQ come from the germline V gene. The CDR3 is 14 residues long. V was trimmed by 0 bases and J by 8 bases, leaving 12 bases between them. CDR3 sequence reads: CASSLAGVVDIQYF. The CDR3 DNA is TGCGCCAGCAGCTTGGCAGGGGTTGTAGACATTCAGTACTTC.

This chain joins TRBV27 and TRBJ2-1; 14 bases are a match to TRBD2. Germline V CDR1 and CDR2: MNHEY, SMNVEV (reference sequence). Trimming removed 10 bases from V and 2 bases from J; junction bases left unmatched: 10. The CDR3 sequence is 17 residues long. In nucleotides, the CDR3 is TGTGCCACCTTACAGACTAGCGGGAGGGTCCCCTACAATGAGCAGTTCTTC. This sequence encodes CATLQTSGRVPYNEQFF.

Only a few counts were recorded for this clonotype. The chain joins TRBV5-1 to TRBJ1-2; 11 bases are shared with TRBD1. CDR1 is SGHRS, CDR2 YFSETQ, per germline. The CDR3 length is 16 residues. V was pared by 0 bases and J by 4 bases, with 5 bases of the junction left unmatched. The CDR3 nucleotides are TGCGCCAGCAGCTTGGCCCGGACAGGGGGCGGCTATGGCTACACCTTC. It encodes CASSLARTGGGYGYTF.

This clonotype was picked up a small number of times. The chain uses TRBV6-5 and TRBJ1-2, with a weak D call TRBD1 (5 bases). The germline V gene has CDR1 MNHEY and CDR2 SVGAGI. The CDR3 runs 17 residues. V was pared by 2 bases and J by 2 bases, with 18 bases between. The CDR3 here is CASSYRPEGEKNYGYTF. CDR3 DNA sequence: TGTGCCAGCAGTTACCGCCCTGAAGGGGAGAAAAACTATGGCTACACCTTC.

There are a few counts of this clonotype. This chain links TRBV12-3 or TRBV12-4 with TRBJ1-5; the match to TRBD1 covers 9 bases. This CDR3 is 16 amino acids long. The junction had 4 bases not matched to a gene; V was cut back by 3 bases and J by 1 base. CDR3 sequence reads: CASSFSDRGSNQPQHF. The CDR3 bases are TGTGCCAGCAGTTTTTCGGACAGGGGCAGCAATCAGCCCCAGCATTTT.

J is TRBJ1-2 and V is TRBV6-1; 7 bases are a match to TRBD1. The CDR3 is made up of 14 amino acids. The germline CDR1 and CDR2 sequences are MNHNS and SASEGT. Trimming removed 6 bases from V and 0 bases from J; junction bases left unmatched: 4. The CDR3 reads CASRDRTANYGYTF. The CDR3 DNA reads as TGTGCCAGCAGGGACAGGACCGCTAACTATGGCTACACCTTC.

This clonotype was seen a few times. This chain joins TRBV6-5 and TRBJ2-3; 9 bases match TRBD2. The CDR3 extends over 18 amino acids. The germline V gene encodes CDR1 MNHEY and CDR2 SVGAGI. V gave up 0 bases and J gave up 0 bases; unmatched junction bases: 7. CDR3 DNA: TGTGCCAGCAGTTACTCGGGGGCGGGAGGGGCGAGCACAGATACGCAGTATTTT. The encoded protein is CASSYSGAGGASTDTQYF.

The chain has TRBV4-2 and TRBJ2-5; tentatively, D is TRBD2 (5 bases). The CDR3 runs to 14 residues. Germline V CDR1 and CDR2: LGHNA, YNFKEQ. The V end lost 1 base, the J end lost 5 bases, and 11 bases lay between the germline ends. The CDR3 reads CASSQGLRDETQYF. Written as DNA, the CDR3 is TGTGCCAGCAGCCAAGGTTTGAGGGATGAGACCCAGTACTTC.

The rearrangement joins TRBV12-3 or TRBV12-4 to TRBJ1-1; 12 positions match TRBD1. With 5 bases clipped from V and 7 bases from J, the junction kept 5 bases outside the gene matches. The CDR3 is 14 residues long. CDR3 coding DNA: TGTGCCAGCAGTGAGGGACAGGGGGCCGGTGAAGCTTTCTTT. Its translation is CASSEGQGAGEAFF.

This clonotype was found many times. This chain joins TRBV7-8 and TRBJ2-2; 9 bases map to TRBD1. The germline gives CDR1 SGHVS, CDR2 FQNEAQ. The CDR3 runs to 15 residues. V dropped 7 bases and J dropped 6; count of bases not matched to a gene: 9. For the CDR3, the DNA is TGTGCCAGCACACGCCGGGACAGGGACCCCGGGGAGCTGTTTTTT. It codes for CASTRRDRDPGELFF.

This clonotype was counted a few times. The CDR3 is CASSYEGEGNSPLHF. The CDR3, as DNA: TGTGCCAGCAGTTACGAAGGAGAGGGGAATTCACCCCTCCACTTT. The chain employs TRBV6-5 and TRBJ1-6; the D gene is possibly TRBD1 (5 bases). The CDR3 totals 15 residues. CDR1 and CDR2 from the germline V gene are MNHEY and SVGAGI. V was trimmed by 2 bases and J by 7 bases, leaving 12 bases between them.

The gene calls are TRBV5-1 and TRBJ2-5; tentative D call: TRBD2 (6 bases). Trimming took 2 bases from V and 9 from J, leaving 17 bases between them. CDR1 and CDR2 from the germline V gene are SGHRS and YFSETQ. The CDR3 loop spans 14 amino acids. CDR3 nucleotides: TGCGCCAGCAGCTTAGGGACTCCCCCCAGAGCCCAGTACTTC. It yields the protein CASSLGTPPRAQYF. Looking up the rest from reference TRBV5-1 and TRBJ2-5 gives the full variable domain: KAGVTQTPRYLIKTRGQQVTLSCSPISGHRSVSWYQQTPGQGLQFLFEYFSETQRNKGNFPGRFSGRQFSNSRSEMNVSTLELGDSALYLCASSLGTPPRAQYFGPGTRLLVL.

The rearrangement links TRBV5-6 to TRBJ2-7, with a tentative D call TRBD2 (5 bases). V was clipped by 2 bases and J by 2 bases, with 8 bases between them. CDR1 is SGHDT and CDR2 is YYEEEE in the germline V gene. The CDR3 is 13 residues long. CDR3 nucleotide sequence: TGTGCCAGCAGCTTCGGGGAACCCTACGAGCAGTACTTC. It specifies CASSFGEPYEQYF. Full variable domain (missing parts from reference TRBV5-6 and TRBJ2-7): DAGVTQSPTHLIKTRGQQVTLRCSPKSGHDTVSWYQQALGQGPQFIFQYYEEEERQRGNFPDRFSGHQFPNYSSELNVNALLLGDSALYLCASSFGEPYEQYFGPGTRLTVT.

The chain couples TRBV2 to TRBJ2-7; possibly TRBD1 for D (6 bases). Trimming removed 1 base from V and 3 bases from J, with 13 bases in between. The germline V gene encodes CDR1 SNHLY and CDR2 FYNNEI. The CDR3 spans 15 residues. The CDR3 sequence is CASSEEGQGFYEQYF. The CDR3 DNA is TGTGCCAGCAGTGAAGAGGGACAAGGGTTCTACGAGCAGTACTTC. The entire variable domain, with the rest obtained from reference TRBV2 and TRBJ2-7, is as follows: EPEVTQTPSHQVTQMGQEVILRCVPISNHLYFYWYRQILGQKVEFLVSFYNNEISEKSEIFDDQFSVERPDGSNFTLKIRSTKLEDSAMYFCASSEEGQGFYEQYFGPGTRLTVT.

This clonotype was counted between two and nine times. J is TRBJ2-3 and V is TRBV5-1; 11 bases are shared with TRBD1. J gave up 5 bases and V 3 bases, and 5 bases lay outside the gene matches. Germline loops: CDR1 SGHRS, CDR2 YFSETQ. There are 15 residues in the CDR3. The CDR3 bases are TGCGCCAGCAGCTCACTAGGGACAGGGGGAGATACGCAGTATTTT. Protein sequence: CASSSLGTGGDTQYF.

The chain uses TRBV25-1 and TRBJ2-1; D is unresolved. Trimming left V 2 bases short and J 3 bases short, with 11 bases between. This CDR3 has 15 amino acids. The germline CDR1 and CDR2 sequences are MGHDK and SYGVNS. The CDR3 nucleotides read TGTGCCAGCAGTGAAGAGAGAGGTGGCTACAATGAGCAGTTCTTC. It is translated as CASSEERGGYNEQFF.

The chain has TRBV11-2 and TRBJ1-1; D call uncertain. Germline lookup yields CDR1 SGHAT and CDR2 FQNNGV. V lost 3 bases and J lost 5, with 10 bases in between. CDR3 length: 13 residues. The CDR3 nucleotides are TGTGCCAGCAGCTTCCTGACGGAGACTGAAGCTTTCTTT. It yields the protein CASSFLTETEAFF. Combining the CDR3 with reference TRBV11-2 and TRBJ1-1 gives the whole variable domain EAGVAQSPRYKIIEKRQSVAFWCNPISGHATLYWYQQILGQGPKLLIQFQNNGVVDDSQLPKDRFSAERLKGVDSTLKIQPAKLEDSAVYLCASSFLTETEAFFGQGTRLTVV.